These 22 T cell receptor beta chains were sequenced from one sample in a study of blood T cells in healthy people across ages. Through a sample-barcoded 5' primer and a J-beta primer mix, a second PCR was run for 7 to 11 cycles. In TCRdb, the 5' RACE reads were re-called with MiXCR into one record per CDR3 protein. The sample includes about 900,000 distinct CDR3 sequences, around 48% of them seen just once. Sample: blood. These receptors were collected from a man in his thirties or forties in good health.

The chain employs TRBV9 and TRBJ2-3; no clear D gene. The CDR3 is 15 amino acids. Germline CDR1 is SGDLS and CDR2 is YYNGEE. V lost 0 bases to trimming and J lost 1 base, with 9 bases between them. CDR3 in DNA: TGTGCCAGCAGCGTAGGCGTAGGGCGCACAGATACGCAGTATTTT. This gives the protein CASSVGVGRTDTQYF.

This clonotype appeared once. V usage is TRBV24-1 and J usage is TRBJ1-5, with D perhaps matching TRBD1 (5 bases). V shed 5 bases and J shed 0 bases, with 13 bases lying between them. Germline assignment: CDR1 KGHDR and CDR2 SFDVKD. The CDR3 has 16 residues. CDR3 sequence (DNA): TGTGCCACCAGTGGGAAAGGGGCGTATAGCAATCAGCCCCAGCATTTT. It codes for CATSGKGAYSNQPQHF.

The CDR3 DNA sequence: TGTGCCATCAGTTCACAGGGAGGGGCCCCTAACTATGGCTACACCTTC. It translates to CAISSQGGAPNYGYTF. The rearrangement links TRBV10-3 to TRBJ1-2, with a tentative D call TRBD1 (6 bases). The V end lost 5 bases, the J end lost 0 bases, and 16 bases lay between the germline ends. The CDR3 length is 16 residues. Germline V gives CDR1 ENHRY, CDR2 SYGVKD.

The chain couples TRBV12-3 or TRBV12-4 to TRBJ1-2; D gene uncertain. The CDR3 has 15 amino acids. The V and J ends lost 3 bases and 4 bases respectively, with 15 bases between them. For the CDR3, the DNA is TGTGCCAGCAGTTTCTCTTGGCATAACAGCTATGGCTACACCTTC. This gives the protein CASSFSWHNSYGYTF.

The rearrangement joins TRBV11-1 to TRBJ2-1; the D is unclear. Germline V gives CDR1 SGHAT, CDR2 FQDESV (reference sequence). The CDR3 sequence is 13 residues long. Trimming cost V 3 bases and J 6 bases, with 9 bases left between them. CDR3: CASSFGGVNEQFF. For the CDR3, the DNA is TGTGCCAGCAGCTTCGGTGGGGTCAATGAGCAGTTCTTC.

The CDR3 loop reads CSVSTGNTEAFF. The DNA for the CDR3 is TGCAGCGTTTCGACAGGGAACACTGAAGCTTTCTTT. The rearrangement uses TRBV29-1 and TRBJ1-1; maybe TRBD1 (6 bases). V was clipped by 5 bases and J by 1 base, with 8 bases between them. CDR3 length equals 12 residues. The germline V gene encodes CDR1 SQVTM and CDR2 ANQGSEA.

As regards this clonotype: One end of the junction fails to match germline, which may point to a read error. The chain recombines TRBV5-6 with TRBJ1-6; TRBD1 might be the D (5 bases). Germline assignment: CDR1 SGHDT and CDR2 YYEEEE. This CDR3 has 17 residues. In DNA form, the CDR3 reads TGTGCCAGCAGCTTTCGAGGGGCGAGCTCCTATAATTCACTCCTCCACTTT. Protein product: CASSFRGASSYNSLLHF.

The CDR3 loop reads CASSPHADSGGTTDTQYF. The CDR3 bases are TGTGCCAGCAGTCCCCACGCGGATAGCGGGGGGACCACGGATACGCAGTATTTT. The genes are TRBV12-3 or TRBV12-4 and TRBJ2-3, with 10 bases matching TRBD2. Trimming at V came to 5 bases and at J to 6 bases, leaving 17 bases not matched to a gene. The CDR3 spans 18 residues.

There are a few counts of this clonotype. The genes are TRBV20-1 and TRBJ2-3, with 9 bases lining up with TRBD2. The junction had 13 bases not matched to a gene; V was cut back by 3 bases and J by 0 bases. The CDR3 is 18 amino acids. Germline V gene lookup returns CDR1 DFQATT and CDR2 SNEGSKA (reference sequence). The CDR3 loop is CSASWGLAGVPSTDTQYF. DNA for the CDR3: TGCAGTGCTAGCTGGGGCTTAGCGGGGGTACCTAGCACAGATACGCAGTATTTT.

The sample holds a few counts of this clonotype. Written as DNA, the CDR3 is TGCAGCGTGACACGGGACAGGAACAACGAGCAGTACTTC. It specifies CSVTRDRNNEQYF. The chain is built from TRBV29-1 and TRBJ2-7, with TRBD1 matching over 8 bases. With V trimmed by 6 bases and J by 5 bases, 9 bases remained unmatched. Per germline, CDR1 SQVTM and CDR2 ANQGSEA. The CDR3 runs 13 residues.

The rearrangement links TRBV6-1 to TRBJ2-2; 12 bases agree with TRBD1. This CDR3 region has 15 residues. The germline V gene encodes CDR1 MNHNS and CDR2 SASEGT. The CDR3 DNA sequence: TGTGCGGGGACAGGGGGCAACCGGAACACCGGGGAGCTGTTTTTT. Translated: CAGTGGNRNTGELFF.

This clonotype was counted between two and nine times. The gene calls are TRBV5-1 and TRBJ2-1; D not resolved. The V end was cut by 6 bases, the J end by 0 bases, with 7 bases between. The CDR3 is 13 amino acids. CDR1 and CDR2 (germline): SGHRS, YFSETQ. CDR3 sequence: CASTSTSYNEQFF. The CDR3 bases are TGCGCCAGCACAAGTACCTCCTACAATGAGCAGTTCTTC.

Comment on this clonotype: A much larger clone sits a single nucleotide away, making a read error possible. V gene TRBV2 combines with J gene TRBJ1-5, with unresolved D. Looked up from germline, CDR1 is SNHLY and CDR2 is FYNNEI. The CDR3 contains 12 residues. CDR3 in amino acids: CAGSESNQPQHF. CDR3 bases: TGTGCCGGCAGTGAGAGTAACCAGCCCCAGCATTTT.

This chain connects TRBV4-2 to TRBJ2-7, with 8 bases that match TRBD1. Trimming cost V 0 bases and J 7 bases; bases outside gene matches: 8. Germline values: CDR1 LGHNA, CDR2 YNFKEQ. The CDR3 has 15 residues. CDR3 sequence: CASSQEGQDYNEQYF. For the CDR3, the DNA is TGTGCCAGCAGCCAAGAGGGACAGGACTACAATGAGCAGTACTTC.

V is TRBV20-1 and J is TRBJ1-6, with D perhaps matching TRBD1 (5 bases). Trimming took off 6 bases at V and 10 bases at J, with 19 bases between the two ends. The CDR3 sequence is 14 residues long. Germline V gene lookup returns CDR1 DFQATT and CDR2 SNEGSKA (reference sequence). For the CDR3, the DNA is TGCAGTGCGGCAGGTGGGACTGAAGTATCACCCCTCCACTTT. It is translated as CSAAGGTEVSPLHF.

As regards this clonotype: The DNA is omitted, as the CDR3 cannot be located on it reliably, and the CDR3 follows TCRdb's listing. The chain couples TRBV7-9 to TRBJ2-3; the table assigns TRBD1, which was not confirmed against the DNA. Germline CDR1 reads SEHNR; CDR2 reads FQNEAQ (reference sequence). The CDR3 length is 14 residues, termini included. CDR3 sequence reads: CASILGGNTDTQYF.

The chain links TRBV5-6 to TRBJ2-7, with TRBD1 matching 8 bases. CDR3 length: 14 amino acids. The V segment lost 7 bases and the J segment 3 bases; nucleotides outside the gene matches: 9. CDR1 is SGHDT, CDR2 YYEEEE, per germline. CDR3 loop: CASEVQGEDYEQYF. Written as DNA, the CDR3 is TGTGCCAGCGAAGTACAGGGGGAGGACTACGAGCAGTACTTC.

In its sample, this clonotype was seen a few times. The chain joins TRBV24-1 to TRBJ2-7; 7 bases are shared with TRBD1. The J segment lost 4 bases and the V segment lost 2 bases, leaving 4 bases of the junction unmatched. Germline CDR1 reads KGHDR; CDR2 reads SFDVKD. CDR3 length: 14 residues. As DNA, the CDR3 is TGTGCCACCAGTGATTCGGGACAGTATTACGAGCAGTACTTC. Translation: CATSDSGQYYEQYF.

The CDR3 bases are TGTGCCAGCAGACCAACCGGGACTATCACAGATACGCAGTATTTT. It specifies CASRPTGTITDTQYF. The rearrangement uses TRBV4-2 and TRBJ2-3, with 7 bases fitting TRBD2. Looked up from germline, CDR1 is LGHNA and CDR2 is YNFKEQ. Germline trimming cut 6 bases from V and 2 bases from J; bases unmatched to any gene: 8. CDR3 length: 15 residues.

V is TRBV12-3 or TRBV12-4 and J is TRBJ2-7, with 9 bases identical to TRBD1. This CDR3 has 19 amino acids. J was trimmed by 6 bases and V by 4 bases; bases with no gene match: 22. CDR3 sequence reads: CASSSRPHLYGTGFGEQYF. The CDR3 DNA reads TGTGCCAGCAGTTCAAGGCCCCATTTGTACGGGACAGGGTTTGGCGAGCAGTACTTC.

The chain uses TRBV10-2 and TRBJ2-4, with unresolved D. The tail of the sequence fits TRBJ2-7 better, so the J call may be wrong. This CDR3 region has 14 residues. Looked up from germline, CDR1 is WSHSY and CDR2 is SAAADI. The CDR3 DNA follows: TGCGCCAGCAGTGAGTGGGTGAGCAGCTACGAGCAGTACTTC. Its translation is CASSEWVSSYEQYF.

This rearrangement joins TRBV12-5 to TRBJ2-5; D gene unclear. From germline, CDR1 is LGHNT and CDR2 FRNRAP. Trimming cost V 1 base and J 3 bases, with 12 bases left between them. The CDR3 length is 15 residues. In DNA form, the CDR3 reads TGTGCTAGTGGTTTGGGCTCGGGCCTGAAAGAGACCCAGTACTTC. Translated, it gives CASGLGSGLKETQYF.